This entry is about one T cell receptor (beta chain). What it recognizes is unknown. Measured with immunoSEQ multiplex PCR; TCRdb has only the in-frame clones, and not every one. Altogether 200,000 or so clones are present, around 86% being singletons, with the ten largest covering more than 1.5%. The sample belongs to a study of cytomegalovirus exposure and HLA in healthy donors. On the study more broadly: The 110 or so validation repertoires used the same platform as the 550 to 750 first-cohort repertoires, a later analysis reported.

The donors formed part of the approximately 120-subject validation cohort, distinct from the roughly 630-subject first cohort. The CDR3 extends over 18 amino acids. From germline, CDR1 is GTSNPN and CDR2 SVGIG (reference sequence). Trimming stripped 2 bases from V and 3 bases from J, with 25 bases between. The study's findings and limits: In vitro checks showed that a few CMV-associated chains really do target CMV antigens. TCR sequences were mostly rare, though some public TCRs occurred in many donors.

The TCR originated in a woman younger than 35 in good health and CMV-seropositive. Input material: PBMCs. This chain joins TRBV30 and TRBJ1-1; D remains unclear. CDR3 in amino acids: CAWSPPGRAPGGYTEAFF. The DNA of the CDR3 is TGTGCCTGGAGTCCCCCGGGGAGGGCACCAGGAGGATACACTGAAGCTTTCTTT. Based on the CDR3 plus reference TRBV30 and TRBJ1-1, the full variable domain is SQTIHQWPATLVQPVGSPLSLECTVEGTSNPNLYWYRQAAGRGLQLLFYSVGIGQISSEVPQNLSASRPQDRQFILSSKKLLLSDSGFYLCAWSPPGRAPGGYTEAFFGQGTRLTVV.